A selection of T cell receptor beta chains follows, all from one sample in a study of blood T cell repertoires in COVID-19. The method was immunoSEQ multiplex PCR; TCRdb's version includes in-frame clones alone and lacks a portion of them. Altogether 99,000 or so clones are present, approximately 84% being singletons, with the ten largest covering 26%. The specimen sequenced was peripheral blood. The source is a man between 60 and 70 years old with acute or convalescent COVID-19. CDR3s include the opening cysteine and the closing phenylalanine or tryptophan. Each record gives: D gene, clone size, V gene, J gene, CDR3 length, CDR3 protein, CDR3 DNA. The D gene is left open where the match is weak. Clone size is stated in some rows and not others, as once, few, many or a class when expanded.

>TRBD2|NA|TRBV28|TRBJ2-5|17
CASSLGVAGGPSETQYF
TGTGCCAGCAGTTTGGGGGTAGCGGGAGGGCCCAGTGAGACCCAGTACTTC
>NA|NA|TRBV18|TRBJ1-1|16
CASSPRKELSGTEAFF
TGTGCCAGCTCACCTAGGAAGGAACTTTCGGGCACTGAAGCTTTCTTT
>TRBD1|once|TRBV7-8|TRBJ1-4|15
CASSLGGGQNEKLFF
TGTGCCAGCAGCTTAGGTGGGGGACAGAATGAAAAACTGTTTTTT
>NA|once|TRBV27|TRBJ2-3|16
CASSLSWLASTDTQYF
TGTGCCAGCAGTTTATCTTGGCTAGCGAGCACAGATACGCAGTATTTT
>NA|NA|TRBV28|TRBJ1-3|14
CASTPRGAGNTIYF
TGTGCCAGCACCCCTCGGGGGGCAGGAAACACCATATATTTT
>TRBD2|NA|TRBV11-3|TRBJ2-3|15
CASSFGGEDTDTQYF
TGTGCCAGCAGCTTCGGGGGGGAGGACACAGATACGCAGTATTTT
>NA|once|TRBV14|TRBJ1-3|14
CASSQVGGGNTIYF
TGTGCCAGCAGCCAAGTAGGAGGTGGAAACACCATATATTTT
>TRBD1|NA|TRBV19|TRBJ1-2|18
CASSPAFGRGTSNYGYTF
TGTGCCAGTAGCCCCGCGTTCGGCAGGGGGACCTCTAACTATGGCTACACCTTC
>TRBD1|NA|TRBV27|TRBJ1-1|17
CASSLPLGQGRITEAFF
TGTGCCAGCAGTTTACCCCTTGGACAGGGGAGAATTACTGAAGCTTTCTTT
>NA|NA|TRBV28|TRBJ2-3|14
CASSLAAYTDTQYF
TGTGCCAGCAGTTTAGCGGCTTACACAGATACGCAGTATTTT
>NA|NA|TRBV10-3|TRBJ2-1|15
CAISDFLGVGGEQFF
TGTGCCATCAGTGACTTCCTGGGTGTCGGAGGTGAGCAGTTCTTC
>NA|NA|TRBV5-1|TRBJ2-1|17
CASSFSGLRFTYNEQFF
TGCGCCAGCAGCTTCTCCGGACTCAGGTTTACGTACAATGAGCAGTTCTTC
>NA|NA|TRBV21-1|TRBJ2-4|20
CASSAPGTGGGLVQDHIQYF
TGTGCCAGCAGCGCCCCCGGGACAGGGGGCGGGCTAGTTCAGGATCACATTCAGTACTTC
>NA|NA|TRBV5-6|TRBJ1-1|13
CASSLDRTSSAFF
TGTGCCAGCAGCTTGGACAGGACATCGAGTGCTTTCTTT
>TRBD2|NA|TRBV29-1|TRBJ2-3|15
CSVEDWLAATDTQYF
TGCAGCGTTGAAGATTGGCTAGCGGCCACAGATACGCAGTATTTT
>NA|NA|TRBV4-3|TRBJ1-2|16
CASSQDHRGVNYGYTF
TGCGCCAGCAGCCAAGACCATCGGGGGGTTAACTATGGCTACACCTTC
>TRBD1|NA|TRBV6-1|TRBJ2-1|15
CASSDGQGVYNEQFF
TGTGCCAGCAGTGATGGACAGGGGGTTTACAATGAGCAGTTCTTC
>NA|NA|TRBV7-8|TRBJ2-2|14
CASSASLDTGELFF
TGTGCCAGCAGCGCTAGTTTAGACACCGGGGAGCTGTTTTTT
>NA|NA|TRBV2|TRBJ2-2|12
CASSEGRRELFF
TGTGCCAGCAGTGAGGGCCGACGGGAGCTGTTTTTT
>NA|NA|TRBV28|TRBJ1-1|11
CASSAGVKAFF
TGTGCCAGCAGTGCCGGGGTTAAAGCTTTCTTT
>TRBD1|few|TRBV15|TRBJ1-2|16
CATSRKDRGYNYGYTF
TGTGCCACCAGCAGAAAAGACAGGGGATATAACTATGGCTACACCTTC
>NA|NA|TRBV5-1|TRBJ2-6|16
CASSLEGTPGANVLTF
TGCGCCAGCAGCTTGGAGGGGACACCTGGGGCCAACGTCCTGACTTTC
>TRBD1|NA|TRBV28|TRBJ2-7|15
CASSLAGTGTYEQYF
TGTGCCAGCAGTTTAGCCGGGACAGGGACCTACGAGCAGTACTTC
>NA|NA|TRBV15|TRBJ1-5|14
CATSREYSNQPQHF
TGTGCCACCAGCAGAGAGTATAGCAATCAGCCCCAGCATTTT
>NA|NA|TRBV7-6|TRBJ2-1|15
CASSLARNSGNEQFF
TGTGCCAGCAGCTTAGCGCGTAATAGCGGTAATGAGCAGTTCTTC
>NA|NA|TRBV5-6|TRBJ1-1|14
CASSLDRFNTEAFF
TGTGCCAGCAGCTTGGATAGATTTAACACTGAAGCTTTCTTT
>TRBD1|few|TRBV7-9|TRBJ1-4|14
CASSPGQAGEKLFF
TGTGCCAGCAGCCCGGGACAGGCAGGGGAAAAACTGTTTTTT
>TRBD2|NA|TRBV14|TRBJ2-3|16
CASSQDLAGSTDTQYF
TGTGCCAGCAGCCAAGATCTAGCGGGCAGCACAGATACGCAGTATTTT
>NA|once|TRBV29-1|TRBJ1-2|16
CSVVSTGRDRVYGYTF
TGCAGCGTTGTCTCAACGGGGAGGGATCGGGTCTATGGCTACACCTTC
>NA|NA|TRBV6-5|TRBJ1-1|12
CASSRKDSEAFF
TGTGCCAGCAGTCGCAAGGACTCAGAAGCTTTCTTT
>NA|NA|TRBV7-9|TRBJ2-7|15
CASSLISGSSYEQYF
TGTGCCAGCAGCTTAATATCGGGAAGCTCCTACGAGCAGTACTTC